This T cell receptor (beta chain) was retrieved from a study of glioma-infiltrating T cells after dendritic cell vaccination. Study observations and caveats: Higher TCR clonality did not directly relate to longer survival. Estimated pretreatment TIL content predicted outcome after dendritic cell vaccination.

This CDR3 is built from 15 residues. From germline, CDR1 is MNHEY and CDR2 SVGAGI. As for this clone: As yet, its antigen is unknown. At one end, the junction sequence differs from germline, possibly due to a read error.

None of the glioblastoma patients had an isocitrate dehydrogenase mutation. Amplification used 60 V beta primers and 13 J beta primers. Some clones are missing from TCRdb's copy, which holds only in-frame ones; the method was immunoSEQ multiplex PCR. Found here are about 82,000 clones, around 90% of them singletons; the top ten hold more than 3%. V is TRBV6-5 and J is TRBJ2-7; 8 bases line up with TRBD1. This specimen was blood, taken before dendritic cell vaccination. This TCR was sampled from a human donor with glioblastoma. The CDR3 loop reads CASSSRTGTSHEQYF. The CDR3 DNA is TGTGCCAGCAGTTCCCGGACAGGGACCTCCCACGAGCAGTACTTC.